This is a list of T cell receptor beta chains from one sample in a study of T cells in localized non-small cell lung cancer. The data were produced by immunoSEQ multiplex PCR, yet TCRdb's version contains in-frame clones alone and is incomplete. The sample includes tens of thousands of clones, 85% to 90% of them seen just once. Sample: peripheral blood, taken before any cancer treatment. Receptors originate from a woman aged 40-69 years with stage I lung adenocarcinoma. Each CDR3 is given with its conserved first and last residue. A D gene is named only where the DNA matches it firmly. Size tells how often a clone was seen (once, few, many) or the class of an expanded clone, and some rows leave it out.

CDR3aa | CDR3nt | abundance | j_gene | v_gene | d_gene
CASSLATGGEQFF | TGTGCCAGCAGCTTAGCGACGGGAGGGGAGCAGTTCTTC | . | TRBJ2-1 | TRBV11-3 | TRBD2
CASRRNEQFF | TGTGCCAGCAGGCGGAATGAGCAGTTCTTC | . | TRBJ2-1 | TRBV2 | .
CASSLSWQYNEQFF | TGTGCCAGCAGCTTAAGTTGGCAGTACAATGAGCAGTTCTTC | . | TRBJ2-1 | TRBV7-3 | .
CASSLGGGAGDTQYF | TGTGCCAGCAGCTTAGGCGGGGGGGCTGGGGATACGCAGTATTTT | . | TRBJ2-3 | TRBV7-2 | TRBD2
CASSLGIVGTSGSWSNEQFF | TGCGCCAGCAGCTTGGGGATAGTCGGGACTAGCGGGAGTTGGTCCAATGAGCAGTTCTTC | . | TRBJ2-1 | TRBV5-1 | TRBD2
CAWSSGQIYEQYF | TGTGCCTGGAGTTCGGGACAGATCTACGAGCAGTACTTC | . | TRBJ2-7 | TRBV30 | TRBD1
CASSPLNTEAFF | TGTGCCAGCAGCCCGTTGAACACTGAAGCTTTCTTT | . | TRBJ1-1 | TRBV4-2 | .
CASSTPRDRESTDTQYF | TGTGCCAGCAGCACACCCCGGGACAGGGAAAGCACAGATACGCAGTATTTT | . | TRBJ2-3 | TRBV21-1 | .
CASSEDRVDGYTF | TGCGCCAGCAGCGAGGACAGGGTGGATGGCTACACCTTC | . | TRBJ1-2 | TRBV5-1 | TRBD1
CASSGVGITGELFF | TGTGCCAGTAGCGGGGTAGGAATCACCGGGGAGCTGTTTTTT | . | TRBJ2-2 | TRBV19 | .
CASSSEGFNQPQHF | TGTGCCAGCAGCTCGGAAGGGTTTAATCAGCCCCAGCATTTT | . | TRBJ1-5 | TRBV9 | .
CASSTRDRPYEQYF | TGTGCCAGCAGTACCCGGGACAGGCCCTACGAGCAGTACTTC | . | TRBJ2-7 | TRBV6-5 | TRBD1
CASSLYSSHSYNEQFF | TGTGCCAGCAGCTTATATAGCAGCCACTCCTACAATGAGCAGTTCTTC | . | TRBJ2-1 | TRBV7-9 | .
CASSLERVTPYEQYF | TGTGCCAGCAGCTTGGAACGGGTCACACCTTACGAGCAGTACTTC | . | TRBJ2-7 | TRBV5-4 | .
CSASSVEQYF | TGCAGTGCTAGTAGTGTCGAGCAGTACTTC | . | TRBJ2-7 | TRBV20-1 | .
CSVAGLADSSYEQYF | TGCAGCGTTGCGGGACTAGCGGATAGCTCCTACGAGCAGTACTTC | once | TRBJ2-7 | TRBV29-1 | TRBD2
CASSQDLRRANQPQHF | TGCGCCAGCAGCCAAGATTTGCGGCGTGCCAATCAGCCCCAGCATTTT | . | TRBJ1-5 | TRBV4-1 | .
CASSVEWSGELFF | TGTGCCAGCAGCGTAGAGTGGTCCGGGGAGCTGTTTTTT | . | TRBJ2-2 | TRBV9 | .